This TCR beta chain stems from a study of beta chain features in type 1 diabetes. The study's findings and limits: Researchers report that Type 1 diabetes patients had moderately but significantly shorter TCRB CDR3s across all four CD4+ subsets.

A single heparinised draw of around 110 mL on average was taken per donor. Per germline, CDR1 LNHNV and CDR2 YYDKDF (reference sequence). V shed 3 bases and J shed 4 bases, with 15 bases lying between them. The CDR3 has 16 amino acids. Every bit of the isolated RNA underwent reverse transcription, so sequencing read expressed TCRB transcripts. TCRdb's table, derived via immunoSEQ multiplex PCR, lists solely in-frame clones and lacks some. Among about 710,000 clones listed, over 11% were seen once. A note on this clone: Antigen specificity is unknown.

The sequencing input was naive CD4+ T cells from blood. This chain joins TRBV15 and TRBJ2-2; maybe TRBD1 (5 bases). The TCR was taken from a man between 18 and 35 years old with type 1 diabetes. The CDR3 coding sequence is TGTGCCACCAGCAGGACACCGGATGGGGCCACCGGGGAGCTGTTTTTT. This gives the protein CATSRTPDGATGELFF.